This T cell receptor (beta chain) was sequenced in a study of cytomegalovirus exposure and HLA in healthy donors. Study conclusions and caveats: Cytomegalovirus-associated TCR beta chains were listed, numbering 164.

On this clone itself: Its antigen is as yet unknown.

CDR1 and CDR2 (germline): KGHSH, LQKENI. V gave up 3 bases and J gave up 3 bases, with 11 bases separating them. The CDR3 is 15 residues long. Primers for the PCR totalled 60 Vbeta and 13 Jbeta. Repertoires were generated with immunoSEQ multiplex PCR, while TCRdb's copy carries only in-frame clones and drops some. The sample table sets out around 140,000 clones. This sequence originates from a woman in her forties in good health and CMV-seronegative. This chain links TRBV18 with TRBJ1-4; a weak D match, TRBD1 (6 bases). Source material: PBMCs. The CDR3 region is CASSPQGSANEKLFF. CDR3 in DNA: TGTGCCAGCTCACCTCAGGGGTCGGCTAATGAAAAACTGTTTTTT.